The present T cell receptor (beta chain) was sequenced within a study of blood T cell repertoires in COVID-19. TCRdb's copy holds only in-frame clones and misses some; the assay was immunoSEQ multiplex PCR. The data hold roughly 110,000 clones, with under 85% observed a single time. The CDR3 consists of 16 residues. The V gene lost 1 base and the J gene lost 2 bases, with 13 bases spanning the gap. Germline CDR1 and CDR2: KGHSH and LQKENI. The V call is TRBV18, the J call TRBJ2-3; the D gene is possibly TRBD1 (5 bases). What was sequenced was peripheral blood. The sequence derives from an older woman with acute or convalescent COVID-19. The CDR3 sequence is CASSPQGLGHTDTQYF. The CDR3, as DNA: TGTGCCAGCTCACCACAAGGGCTAGGACACACAGATACGCAGTATTTT. The full variable domain, with the rest looked up from reference TRBV18 and TRBJ2-3, is NAGVMQNPRHLVRRRGQEARLRCSPMKGHSHVYWYRQLPEEGLKFMVYLQKENIIDESGMPKERFSAEFPKEGPSILRIQQVVRGDSAAYFCASSPQGLGHTDTQYFGPGTRLTVL.